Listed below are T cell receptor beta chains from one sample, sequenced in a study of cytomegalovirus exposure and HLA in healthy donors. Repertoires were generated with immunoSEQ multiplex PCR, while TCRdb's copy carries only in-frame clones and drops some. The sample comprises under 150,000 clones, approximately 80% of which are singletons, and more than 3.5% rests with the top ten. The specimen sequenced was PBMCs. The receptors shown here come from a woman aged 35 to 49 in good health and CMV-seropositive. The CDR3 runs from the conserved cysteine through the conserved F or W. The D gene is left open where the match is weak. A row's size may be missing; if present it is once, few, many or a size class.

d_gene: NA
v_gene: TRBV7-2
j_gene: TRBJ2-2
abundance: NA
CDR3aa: CASSRRRDMGGELFF
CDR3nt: TGTGCCAGCAGCCGTCGACGGGACATGGGCGGGGAGCTGTTTTTT

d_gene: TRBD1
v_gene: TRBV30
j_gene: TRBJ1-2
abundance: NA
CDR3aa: CAWTGGDGYTF
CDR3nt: TGTGCCTGGACAGGGGGCGATGGCTACACCTTC

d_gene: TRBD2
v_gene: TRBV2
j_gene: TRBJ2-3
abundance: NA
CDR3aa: CASSEVLAGDTQYF
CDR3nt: TGTGCCAGCAGTGAGGTATTAGCGGGAGATACGCAGTATTTT

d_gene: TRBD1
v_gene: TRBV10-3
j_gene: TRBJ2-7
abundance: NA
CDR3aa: CAISGDSSYEQYF
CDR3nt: TGTGCCATCAGTGGGGACAGCTCCTACGAGCAGTACTTC

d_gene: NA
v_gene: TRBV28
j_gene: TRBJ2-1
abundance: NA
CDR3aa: CASSSGDSYNEQFF
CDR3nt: TGTGCCAGCAGTTCCGGGGACTCCTACAATGAGCAGTTCTTC

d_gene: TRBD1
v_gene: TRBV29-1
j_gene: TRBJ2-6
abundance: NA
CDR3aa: CSARGQALSGANVLTF
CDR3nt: TGCAGCGCGAGGGGACAGGCACTCTCTGGGGCCAACGTCCTGACTTTC

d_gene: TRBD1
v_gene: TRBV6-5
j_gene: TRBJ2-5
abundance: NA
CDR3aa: CASSYSGTGSEETQYF
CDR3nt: TGTGCCAGCAGTTACTCGGGGACAGGATCCGAAGAGACCCAGTACTTC

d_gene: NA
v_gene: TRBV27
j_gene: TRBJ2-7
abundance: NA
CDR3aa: CASSATVSYEQYF
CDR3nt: TGTGCCAGCAGTGCCACAGTTTCCTACGAGCAGTACTTC

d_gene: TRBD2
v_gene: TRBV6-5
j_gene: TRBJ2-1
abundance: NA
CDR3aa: CASSQSGANYNEQFF
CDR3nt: TGTGCCAGTAGTCAGAGCGGGGCCAACTACAATGAGCAGTTCTTC

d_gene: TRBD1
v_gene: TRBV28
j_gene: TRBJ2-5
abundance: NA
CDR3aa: CASSFSAGGRETQYF
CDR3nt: TGTGCCAGCAGTTTTTCGGCAGGGGGCAGGGAGACCCAGTACTTC

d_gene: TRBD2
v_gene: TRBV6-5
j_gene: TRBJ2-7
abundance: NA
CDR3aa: CASSILANSYEQYF
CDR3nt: TGTGCCAGCAGTATACTAGCGAACTCCTACGAGCAGTACTTC

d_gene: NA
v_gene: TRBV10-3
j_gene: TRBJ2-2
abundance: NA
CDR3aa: CAISADSAGELFF
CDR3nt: TGTGCCATCAGTGCCGACTCGGCGGGGGAGCTGTTTTTT

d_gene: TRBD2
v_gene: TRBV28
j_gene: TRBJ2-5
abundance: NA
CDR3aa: CASSLAGLAGGYQETQYF
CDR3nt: TGTGCCAGCAGTTTGGCGGGACTAGCGGGGGGATATCAAGAGACCCAGTACTTC

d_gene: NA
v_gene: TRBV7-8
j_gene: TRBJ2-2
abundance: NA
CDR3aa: CASSLRPTGELFF
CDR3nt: TGTGCCAGCAGCTTACGTCCTACCGGGGAGCTGTTTTTT

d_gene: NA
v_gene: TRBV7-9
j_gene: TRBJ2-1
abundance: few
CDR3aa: CASSPTSLLQFF
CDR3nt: TGTGCCAGCAGCCCGACATCACTGCTGCAGTTCTTC

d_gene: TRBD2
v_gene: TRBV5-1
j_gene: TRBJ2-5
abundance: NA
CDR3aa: CASSLGEGQETQYF
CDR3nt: TGCGCCAGCAGCTTGGGGGAGGGGCAAGAGACCCAGTACTTC